These 24 T cell receptor beta chains share one sample of origin, sequenced in a study of blood T cell repertoires in COVID-19. Generated by immunoSEQ multiplex PCR, the TCRdb table keeps only in-frame clones and is missing some. The sample consists of 180,000 or so clones, roughly nine tenths of them appearing once. Material: PBMCs or T cells enriched from blood (not recorded which). These receptors originate from a human donor with acute COVID-19. The donor label of this sample is uncertain.

The chain uses TRBV10-3 and TRBJ2-7, with TRBD1 matching over 7 bases. Losses at the gene ends were 6 bases for V and 6 bases for J; bases not matched to a gene: 11. Germline loops: CDR1 ENHRY, CDR2 SYGVKD. The length of the CDR3 is 14 residues. The CDR3 nucleotides are TGTGCCATCAGCGATGAAACAGGGGCGGGCGAGCAGTACTTC. Protein product: CAISDETGAGEQYF.

This clone was seen a single time. The chain combines TRBV11-2 with TRBJ2-5; possible D gene TRBD2, 6 bases. This CDR3 is 16 amino acids long. Germline CDR1 SGHAT, CDR2 FQNNGV. Trimming cost V 6 bases and J 5 bases, with 22 bases left between them. CDR3 sequence (DNA): TGTGCCAGCAGGAACCGGGACTTCTGGGGCGGTGAGACCCAGTACTTC. This gives the protein CASRNRDFWGGETQYF.

This CDR3 is CASSKTGELFF. CDR3 sequence (DNA): TGTGCCAGCAGCAAAACCGGGGAGCTGTTTTTT. The chain employs TRBV6-5 and TRBJ2-2; D ambiguous. Looked up from germline, CDR1 is MNHEY and CDR2 is SVGAGI. The V gene lost 6 bases and the J gene lost 5 bases, with 4 bases spanning the gap. This CDR3 is built from 11 residues.

V and J are TRBV30 and TRBJ2-5, with D hard to call. Germline assignment: CDR1 GTSNPN and CDR2 SVGIG (reference sequence). V was cut by 0 bases and J by 4 bases, with 6 bases left in between. The CDR3 is 12 residues long. CDR3 amino acids: CAWSVLAETQYF. The CDR3, as DNA: TGTGCCTGGAGTGTTTTGGCAGAGACCCAGTACTTC.

V usage is TRBV14 and J usage is TRBJ2-5, with 7 nucleotides matching TRBD1. CDR1 is SGHDN, CDR2 FVKESK, per germline. Trimming removed 6 bases from V and 0 bases from J; junction bases left unmatched: 10. This CDR3 has 16 residues. CDR3 region: CASSKTGIFYQETQYF. The CDR3, as DNA: TGTGCCAGCAGTAAGACAGGGATATTTTACCAAGAGACCCAGTACTTC.

The chain couples TRBV19 to TRBJ1-1; D unresolved. CDR1 is LNHDA and CDR2 is SQIVND in the germline V gene (reference sequence). The CDR3 loop spans 14 amino acids. V lost 3 bases and J 0 bases, leaving 8 bases between the germline ends. CDR3 sequence (DNA): TGTGCCAGTAGTATCGCGCTTATGAACACTGAAGCTTTCTTT. It translates to CASSIALMNTEAFF.

The rearrangement uses TRBV2 and TRBJ1-2; D gene ambiguous. V lost 7 bases and J 6 bases, leaving 12 bases between the germline ends. CDR3 length: 12 amino acids. The V gene's germline CDR1 is SNHLY and CDR2 FYNNEI. The CDR3 bases are TGTGCCAGCATACGACTGCGTGATGGCTACACCTTC. This translates into CASIRLRDGYTF. Together with reference TRBV2 and TRBJ1-2, the CDR3 gives the full variable domain: EPEVTQTPSHQVTQMGQEVILRCVPISNHLYFYWYRQILGQKVEFLVSFYNNEISEKSEIFDDQFSVERPDGSNFTLKIRSTKLEDSAMYFCASIRLRDGYTFGSGTRLTVV.

The V gene is TRBV5-6, the J gene TRBJ2-7, with D tentatively TRBD2 (6 bases). Trimming took 4 bases from V and 2 from J, leaving 10 bases between them. The length of the CDR3 is 13 residues. Germline V gene lookup returns CDR1 SGHDT and CDR2 YYEEEE. The CDR3 region is CASSRGAAYEQYF. CDR3 sequence (DNA): TGTGCCAGCAGCCGCGGGGCAGCCTACGAGCAGTACTTC.

In its sample, this clone was seen once. The chain is built from TRBV11-2 and TRBJ2-1, with 15 bases identical to TRBD2. The trim removed 5 bases at V and 4 bases at J, leaving 3 bases unmatched. The CDR3 consists of 16 residues. Germline-derived CDR1 and CDR2 are SGHAT and FQNNGV. The CDR3 protein is CASSLGLAGGYNEQFF. CDR3 bases: TGTGCCAGCAGCCTGGGACTAGCGGGGGGATACAATGAGCAGTTCTTC. Supplemented by reference TRBV11-2 and TRBJ2-1, the full variable domain reads EAGVAQSPRYKIIEKRQSVAFWCNPISGHATLYWYQQILGQGPKLLIQFQNNGVVDDSQLPKDRFSAERLKGVDSTLKIQPAKLEDSAVYLCASSLGLAGGYNEQFFGPGTRLTVL.

This chain joins TRBV12-5 and TRBJ2-7; D may be TRBD2 (7 bases). This CDR3 contains 13 residues. Trimming took off 6 bases at V and 2 bases at J, with 11 bases between the two ends. Germline-derived CDR1 and CDR2 are LGHNT and FRNRAP. In nucleotides, the CDR3 is TGTGCTAGTGGGGGGGGGCTCACCTACGAGCAGTACTTC. Its translation: CASGGGLTYEQYF. Complete variable domain (other parts from reference TRBV12-5 and TRBJ2-7): DARVTQTPRHKVTEMGQEVTMRCQPILGHNTVFWYRQTMMQGLELLAYFRNRAPLDDSGMPKDRFSAEMPDATLATLKIQPSEPRDSAVYFCASGGGLTYEQYFGPGTRLTVT.

The V gene is TRBV4-1, the J gene TRBJ2-4; no definite D call. The germline gives CDR1 MGHRA, CDR2 YSYEKL. The CDR3 totals 16 residues. V was shortened by 0 bases and J by 8 bases, with 17 bases between the two germline ends. DNA for the CDR3: TGCGCCAGCAGCCAAGATGCCGGGTTACCCCGGGACATTCAGTACTTC. It translates to CASSQDAGLPRDIQYF.

This chain uses TRBV7-9 with TRBJ2-3; the D gene is possibly TRBD2 (8 bases). Germline V gene lookup returns CDR1 SEHNR and CDR2 FQNEAQ (reference sequence). The CDR3 contains 15 residues. V was cut by 8 bases and J by 10 bases, with 25 bases left in between. The CDR3 nucleotides read TGTGCCAGCGCCTCTAGCGGACAGGCGGGGGGAGCGCAGTATTTT. This sequence encodes CASASSGQAGGAQYF. Based on the CDR3 plus reference TRBV7-9 and TRBJ2-3, the full variable domain is DTGVSQNPRHKITKRGQNVTFRCDPISEHNRLYWYRQTLGQGPEFLTYFQNEAQLEKSRLLSDRFSAERPKGSFSTLEIQRTEQGDSAMYLCASASSGQAGGAQYFGPGTRLTVL.

V gene TRBV2 combines with J gene TRBJ2-5; D may be TRBD2 (5 bases). V was trimmed by 7 bases and J by 5 bases, leaving 17 bases between them. The CDR3 sequence is 14 residues long. CDR1 and CDR2 (germline): SNHLY, FYNNEI. Written as DNA, the CDR3 is TGTGCCAGCACCCCTGGGCTAGCCCACGAGACCCAGTACTTC. Translation: CASTPGLAHETQYF.

V is TRBV27 and J is TRBJ1-1; TRBD1 might be the D (5 bases). CDR1 is MNHEY, CDR2 SMNVEV, per germline (reference sequence). V lost 3 bases to trimming and J lost 2 bases, with 13 bases between them. The CDR3 sequence is 15 residues long. The CDR3 reads CASSLGGAGNTEAFF. The CDR3 nucleotides are TGTGCCAGCAGTTTGGGAGGGGCGGGAAACACTGAAGCTTTCTTT.

J is TRBJ1-6 and V is TRBV4-2; D might be TRBD1 (5 bases). V was cut by 0 bases and J by 7 bases, with 7 bases left in between. The CDR3 runs to 14 residues. The germline V gene encodes CDR1 LGHNA and CDR2 YNFKEQ. Here the CDR3 reads CASSQEAGNSPLHF. DNA for the CDR3: TGTGCCAGCAGCCAAGAGGCAGGGAATTCACCCCTCCACTTT.

The J gene is TRBJ1-2, the V gene TRBV16; no definite D call. V lost 1 base and J lost 3, with 9 bases in between. Germline-derived CDR1 and CDR2 are KGHSY and FQNENV. The CDR3 runs 14 residues. Here the CDR3 DNA reads TGTGCCAGCAGCCAATTTGCCGCGGACTATGGCTACACCTTC. Protein: CASSQFAADYGYTF.

The rearrangement links TRBV7-9 to TRBJ2-7, with D tentatively TRBD1 (5 bases). The CDR3 is 16 residues long. Germline-derived CDR1 and CDR2 are SEHNR and FQNEAQ (reference sequence). V was shortened by 5 bases and J by 2 bases, with 19 bases between the two germline ends. CDR3 amino acids: CASSPDEAGNAYEQYF. The CDR3 DNA follows: TGTGCCAGCAGCCCCGATGAGGCAGGGAATGCCTACGAGCAGTACTTC.

The CDR3 sequence is CATSRDEQGGGYTF. For the CDR3, the DNA is TGTGCCACCAGCAGAGATGAACAGGGGGGTGGCTACACCTTC. The chain joins TRBV15 to TRBJ1-2; 8 bases map to TRBD1. Germline V CDR1 and CDR2: LNHNV, YYDKDF (reference sequence). CDR3 length equals 14 residues. V lost 0 bases, J lost 7 bases, and 4 bases stayed unmatched.

V is TRBV10-3 and J is TRBJ1-2; a weak D match, TRBD1 (6 bases). The CDR3 extends over 13 amino acids. V lost 9 bases to trimming and J lost 5 bases, with 16 bases between them. Germline V CDR1 and CDR2: ENHRY, SYGVKD. The CDR3 loop reads CAISDSEQYGYTF. CDR3 coding DNA: TGTGCCATATCGGACAGCGAACAGTATGGCTACACCTTC.

The rearrangement joins TRBV27 to TRBJ2-7, with D possibly TRBD1 on 6 matching bases. Looked up from germline, CDR1 is MNHEY and CDR2 is SMNVEV (reference sequence). The CDR3 sequence is 15 residues long. V dropped 3 bases and J dropped 1 base, with 13 bases sitting between them. The CDR3 region is CASSFLRGGSYEQYF. CDR3 in DNA: TGTGCCAGCAGTTTTTTAAGAGGGGGATCCTACGAGCAGTACTTC.

This clone came up a few times. The chain couples TRBV6-5 to TRBJ1-2, with D possibly being TRBD1 (5 bases). The CDR3 is 13 residues long. The V end lost 2 bases, the J end lost 6 bases, and 10 bases lay between the germline ends. CDR1 and CDR2 (germline): MNHEY, SVGAGI. Here the CDR3 reads CASSYAGKDGYTF. CDR3 nucleotides: TGTGCCAGCAGTTACGCAGGGAAGGATGGCTACACCTTC.

This sequence joins TRBV6-5 and TRBJ2-7; tentatively, D is TRBD1 (5 bases). V was shortened by 4 bases and J by 1 base, with 11 bases between the two germline ends. This CDR3 contains 14 residues. Germline lookup yields CDR1 MNHEY and CDR2 SVGAGI. The CDR3 sequence: CASSSGPLSYEQYF. Written as DNA, the CDR3 is TGTGCCAGCAGTTCAGGGCCTTTATCCTACGAGCAGTACTTC.

Concerning this clone itself: The sample contains more than one DNA sequence encoding this CDR3. The V gene is TRBV5-1, the J gene TRBJ2-7; D may be TRBD2 (5 bases). This CDR3 comprises 13 residues. Trimming shortened V by 5 bases and J by 1 base, and 10 bases separated the two germline ends. The germline CDR1 and CDR2 sequences are SGHRS and YFSETQ. The CDR3 DNA follows: TGCGCCAGCAGAGAGGGCGCATCCTACGAGCAGTACTTC. Translated: CASREGASYEQYF.

This chain uses TRBV11-1 with TRBJ1-1; D is unresolved. The germline gives CDR1 SGHAT, CDR2 FQDESV (reference sequence). Trimming took 8 bases from V and 0 from J, leaving 4 bases between them. This CDR3 region has 11 residues. The CDR3 sequence: CASGVNTEAFF. In DNA, the CDR3 is TGTGCCAGCGGAGTGAACACTGAAGCTTTCTTT.